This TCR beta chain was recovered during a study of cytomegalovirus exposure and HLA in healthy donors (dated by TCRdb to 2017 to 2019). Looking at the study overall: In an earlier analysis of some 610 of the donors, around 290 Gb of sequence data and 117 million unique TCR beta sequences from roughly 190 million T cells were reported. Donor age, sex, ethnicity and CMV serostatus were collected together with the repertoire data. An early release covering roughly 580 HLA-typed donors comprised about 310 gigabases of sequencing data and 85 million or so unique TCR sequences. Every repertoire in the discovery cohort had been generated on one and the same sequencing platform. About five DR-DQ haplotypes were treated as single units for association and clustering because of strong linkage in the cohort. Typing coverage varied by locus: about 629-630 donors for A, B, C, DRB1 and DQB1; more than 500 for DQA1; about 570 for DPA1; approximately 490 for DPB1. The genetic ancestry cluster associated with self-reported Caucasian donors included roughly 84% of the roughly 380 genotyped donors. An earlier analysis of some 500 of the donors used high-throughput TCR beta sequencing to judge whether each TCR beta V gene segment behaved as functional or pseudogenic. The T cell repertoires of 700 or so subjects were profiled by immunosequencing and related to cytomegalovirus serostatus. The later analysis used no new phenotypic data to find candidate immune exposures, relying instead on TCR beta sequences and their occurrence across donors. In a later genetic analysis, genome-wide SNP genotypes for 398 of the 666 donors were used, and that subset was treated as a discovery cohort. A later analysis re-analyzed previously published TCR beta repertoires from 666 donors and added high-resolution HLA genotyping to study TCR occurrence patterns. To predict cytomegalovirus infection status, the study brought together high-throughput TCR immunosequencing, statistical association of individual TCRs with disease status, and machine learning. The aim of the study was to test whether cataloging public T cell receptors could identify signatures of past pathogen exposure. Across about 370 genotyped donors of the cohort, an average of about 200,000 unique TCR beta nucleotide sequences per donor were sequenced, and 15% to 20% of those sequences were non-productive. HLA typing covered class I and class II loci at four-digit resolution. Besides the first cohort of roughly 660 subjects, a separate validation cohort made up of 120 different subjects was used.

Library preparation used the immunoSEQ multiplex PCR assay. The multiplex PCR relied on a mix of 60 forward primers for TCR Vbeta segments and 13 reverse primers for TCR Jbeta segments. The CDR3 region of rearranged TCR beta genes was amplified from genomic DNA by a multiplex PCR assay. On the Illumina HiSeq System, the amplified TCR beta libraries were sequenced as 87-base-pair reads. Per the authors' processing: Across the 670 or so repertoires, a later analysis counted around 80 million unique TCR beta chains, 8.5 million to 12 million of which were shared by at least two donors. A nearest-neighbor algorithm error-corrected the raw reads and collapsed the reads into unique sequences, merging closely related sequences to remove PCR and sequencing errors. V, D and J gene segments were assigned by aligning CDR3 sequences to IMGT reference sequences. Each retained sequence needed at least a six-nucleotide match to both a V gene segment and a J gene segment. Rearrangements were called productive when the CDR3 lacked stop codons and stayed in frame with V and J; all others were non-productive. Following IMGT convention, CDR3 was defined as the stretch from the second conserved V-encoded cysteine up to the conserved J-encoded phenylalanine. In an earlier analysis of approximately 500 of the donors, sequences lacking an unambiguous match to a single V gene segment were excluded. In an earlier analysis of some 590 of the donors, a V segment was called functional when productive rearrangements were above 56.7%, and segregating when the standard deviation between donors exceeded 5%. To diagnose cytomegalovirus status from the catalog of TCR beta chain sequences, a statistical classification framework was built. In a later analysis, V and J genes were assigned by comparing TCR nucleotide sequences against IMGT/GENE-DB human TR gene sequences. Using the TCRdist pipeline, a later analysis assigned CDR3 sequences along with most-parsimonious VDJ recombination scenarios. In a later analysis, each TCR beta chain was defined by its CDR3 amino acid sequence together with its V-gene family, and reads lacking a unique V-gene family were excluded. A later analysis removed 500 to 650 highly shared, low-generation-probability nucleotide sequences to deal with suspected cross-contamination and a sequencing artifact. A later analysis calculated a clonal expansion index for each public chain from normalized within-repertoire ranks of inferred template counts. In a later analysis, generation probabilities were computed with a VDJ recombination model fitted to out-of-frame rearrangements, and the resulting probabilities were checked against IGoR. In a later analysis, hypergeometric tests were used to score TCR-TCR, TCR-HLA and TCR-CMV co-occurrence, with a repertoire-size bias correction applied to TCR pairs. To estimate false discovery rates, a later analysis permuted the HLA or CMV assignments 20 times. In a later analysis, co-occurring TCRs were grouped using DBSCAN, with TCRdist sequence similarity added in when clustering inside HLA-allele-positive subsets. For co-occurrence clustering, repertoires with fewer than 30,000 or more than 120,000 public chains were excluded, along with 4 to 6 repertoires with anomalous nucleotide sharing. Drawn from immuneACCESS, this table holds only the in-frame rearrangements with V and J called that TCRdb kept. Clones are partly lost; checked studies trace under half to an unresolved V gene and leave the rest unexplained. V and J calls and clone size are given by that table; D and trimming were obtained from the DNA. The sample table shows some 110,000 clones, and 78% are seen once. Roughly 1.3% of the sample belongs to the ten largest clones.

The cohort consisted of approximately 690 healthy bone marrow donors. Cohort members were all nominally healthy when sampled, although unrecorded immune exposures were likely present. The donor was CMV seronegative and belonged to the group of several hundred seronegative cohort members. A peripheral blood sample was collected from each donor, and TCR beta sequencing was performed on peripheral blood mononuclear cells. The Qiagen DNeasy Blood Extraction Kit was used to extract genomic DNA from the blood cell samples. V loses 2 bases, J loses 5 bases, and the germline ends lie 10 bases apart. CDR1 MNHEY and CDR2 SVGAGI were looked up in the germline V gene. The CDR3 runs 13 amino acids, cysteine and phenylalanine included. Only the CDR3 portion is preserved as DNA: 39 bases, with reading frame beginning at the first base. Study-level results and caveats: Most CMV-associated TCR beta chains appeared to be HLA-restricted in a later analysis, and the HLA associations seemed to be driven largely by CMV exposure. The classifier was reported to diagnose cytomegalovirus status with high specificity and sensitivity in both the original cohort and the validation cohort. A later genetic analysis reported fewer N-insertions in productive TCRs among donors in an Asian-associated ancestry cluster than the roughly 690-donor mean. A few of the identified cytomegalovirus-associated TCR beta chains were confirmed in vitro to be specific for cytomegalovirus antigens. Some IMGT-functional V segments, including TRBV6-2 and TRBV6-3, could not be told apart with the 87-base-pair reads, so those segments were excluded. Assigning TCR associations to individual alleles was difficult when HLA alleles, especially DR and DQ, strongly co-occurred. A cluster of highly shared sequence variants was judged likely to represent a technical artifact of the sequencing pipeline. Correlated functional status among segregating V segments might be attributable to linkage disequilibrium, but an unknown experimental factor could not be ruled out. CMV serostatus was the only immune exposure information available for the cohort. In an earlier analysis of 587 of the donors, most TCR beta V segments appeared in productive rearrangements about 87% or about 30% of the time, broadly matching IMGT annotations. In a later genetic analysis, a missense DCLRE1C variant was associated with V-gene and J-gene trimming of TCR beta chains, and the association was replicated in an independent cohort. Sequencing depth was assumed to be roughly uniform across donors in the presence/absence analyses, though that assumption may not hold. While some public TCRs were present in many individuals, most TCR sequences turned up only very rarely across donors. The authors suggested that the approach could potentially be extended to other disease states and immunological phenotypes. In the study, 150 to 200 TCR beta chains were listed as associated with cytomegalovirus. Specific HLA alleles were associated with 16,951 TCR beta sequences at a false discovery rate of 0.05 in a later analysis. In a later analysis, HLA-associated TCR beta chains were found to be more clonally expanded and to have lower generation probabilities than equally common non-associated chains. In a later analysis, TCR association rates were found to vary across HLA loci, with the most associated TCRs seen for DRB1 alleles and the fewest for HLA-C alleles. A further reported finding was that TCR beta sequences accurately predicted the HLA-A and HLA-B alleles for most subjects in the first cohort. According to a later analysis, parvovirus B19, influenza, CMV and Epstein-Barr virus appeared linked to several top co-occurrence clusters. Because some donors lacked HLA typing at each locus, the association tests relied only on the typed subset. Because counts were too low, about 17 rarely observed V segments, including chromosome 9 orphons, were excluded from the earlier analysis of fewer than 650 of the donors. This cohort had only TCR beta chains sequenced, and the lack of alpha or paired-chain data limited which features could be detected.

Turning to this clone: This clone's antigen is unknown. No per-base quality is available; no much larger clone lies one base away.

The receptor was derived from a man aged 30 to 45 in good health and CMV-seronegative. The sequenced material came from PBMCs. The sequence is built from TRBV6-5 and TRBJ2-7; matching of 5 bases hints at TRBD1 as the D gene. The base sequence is TGTGCCAGCAGTTACCAGGGAACCCACGAGCAGTACTTC. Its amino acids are CASSYQGTHEQYF.